The source of this T cell receptor (beta chain) is a study of shared clonotypes between healthy human individuals. Between the trimmed V and J ends, which lost 1 base and 3 bases, there was a span of 8 bases. CDR1 SGHRS and CDR2 YFSETQ come from the germline V gene. The CDR3 has 13 residues. The table came from immunoSEQ multiplex PCR; TCRdb's copy has only in-frame clones and leaves some out. This table has around 990,000 clones, 70% to 80% appearing once. This sequence joins TRBV5-1 and TRBJ2-7; D ambiguous. This TCR was sampled from a young man in good health. Some clones in this sample may be carry-over from other donors' samples. Sequencing used memory CD4+ T cells from PBMCs. As to subset: CD45RA-negative fraction. For the CDR3, the DNA is TGCGCCAGCAGCTTGCCTGGATACTACGAGCAGTACTTC. Its translation: CASSLPGYYEQYF.